This TCR beta chain was obtained from a study of blood T cell repertoires in COVID-19. Turning to the study itself: Specimens from acute and convalescent COVID-19 originated in the United States, Italy and Spain. PBMCs, B-cell-depleted T cells, or T cells were the source of the cDNA or gDNA that made up the material.

CDR1 and CDR2 from the germline V gene are PRHDT and FYEKMQ (reference sequence). The CDR3 runs to 14 residues. Trimming stripped 3 bases from V and 0 bases from J, with 8 bases between. In the original processing: How many nucleated cells were present was estimated from reference gene primer amplification. TCRdb's copy holds only in-frame clones and misses some; the assay was immunoSEQ multiplex PCR. V, J and clone size are taken as reported in that table, and D and trimming were inferred from the DNA itself. This sample has under 350,000 clones, with roughly 85% found just once. Enrolled through a virtual design, the participants were between about 18 and 100 years of age and came from 24 US areas.

This sequence originates from a middle-aged woman with acute COVID-19. V gene TRBV13 combines with J gene TRBJ2-5, with D possibly matching TRBD2 (5 bases). Material: PBMCs or T cells enriched from blood (not recorded which). The CDR3 protein is CASSFRLNQETQYF. Here the CDR3 DNA reads TGTGCCAGCAGCTTCCGACTAAACCAAGAGACCCAGTACTTC.